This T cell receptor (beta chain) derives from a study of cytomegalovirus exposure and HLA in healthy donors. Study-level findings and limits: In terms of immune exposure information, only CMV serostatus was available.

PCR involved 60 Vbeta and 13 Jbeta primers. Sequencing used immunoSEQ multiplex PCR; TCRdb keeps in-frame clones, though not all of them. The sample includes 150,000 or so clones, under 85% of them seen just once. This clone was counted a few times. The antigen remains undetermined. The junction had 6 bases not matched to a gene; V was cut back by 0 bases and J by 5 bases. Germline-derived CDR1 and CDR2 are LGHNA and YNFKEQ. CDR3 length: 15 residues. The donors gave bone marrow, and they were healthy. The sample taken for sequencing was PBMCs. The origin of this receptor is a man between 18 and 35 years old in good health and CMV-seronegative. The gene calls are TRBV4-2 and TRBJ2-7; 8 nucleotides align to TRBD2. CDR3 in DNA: TGTGCCAGCAGCCAAGATTACGGGGGGGCCGACGAGCAGTACTTC. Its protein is CASSQDYGGADEQYF.